This T cell receptor beta chain was retrieved from a study of a mutant IDH1 vaccine in newly diagnosed glioma. As for the study in general: Patients had received radiotherapy, temozolomide, or both previously, most receiving both.

After removal of 10 bases from V and 5 bases from J, the junction contained 8 bases not matched to a gene. Germline V lookup: CDR1 MNHEY, CDR2 SVGAGI. CDR3 length equals 13 residues. Some clones are missing from TCRdb's copy, which holds only in-frame ones; the method was immunoSEQ multiplex PCR. This table holds 13,000 or so clones, 70% to 80% found once. As concerns this clone: Its antigen is unknown.

Sample time point: week 47, end of study. Every vaccination contained 300 ug of the mutant IDH1 20-mer peptide and was paired with topical imiquimod. Patients, over weeks 1, 3, 5, 7, 11, 15, 19 and 23, received a total of eight vaccinations. The chain uses TRBV6-5 and TRBJ1-3; 7 nucleotides line up with TRBD1. Here the sequenced sample was PBMCs, taken from a glioma patient whose treatment included an IDH1 peptide vaccine. The sequence was obtained from a woman between 40 and 50 years old with glioma. In DNA, the CDR3 is TGTGCCACGTCCCGGGACAGCCGAAACACCATATATTTT. This encodes CATSRDSRNTIYF.